This T cell receptor (beta chain) was found in a study of tumor-infiltrating lymphocytes in primary liver carcinoma. For the study at large: Patients of both sexes were 30 to 69 years old. Tumor stage was T1-T3 N0M0, and tumor size was 4.2 to 10 cm across. General study results and limits: Overlap between tumor regions exceeded overlap of tumor with adjacent tissue or blood.

The authors made TCR beta cDNA from 400 to 550 ng total RNA with a constant-region primer. Employing slightly modified ARM-PCR, three nested multiplex PCR rounds were run, and these gave rise to the TCR beta libraries. The two initial PCR rounds, about 9 cycles each, used TRBV1-TRBV30 forward and C-beta reverse primers. TCRdb processed the multiplex PCR reads anew with MiXCR; each CDR3 protein has one entry. The sample lists roughly 120,000 distinct CDR3 sequences; 65% to 75% were seen once. The germline CDR1 and CDR2 sequences are SQVTM and ANQGSEA. CDR3 size: 14 residues. Turning to this clonotype: Its antigen is unidentified. Germline is not matched at one junction end, which may reflect a read error.

Co-extracted RNA and DNA came from roughly 20-30 mg of unsorted bulk tissue. The rearrangement joins TRBV29-1 to TRBJ2-3; 9 bases are a match to TRBD1. Sequencing was performed on tumor-adjacent normal liver tissue. The receptor was isolated from a woman aged 60-75 years with primary liver carcinoma and hepatitis B virus infection. The CDR3 region has the DNA TGCAGCGCCCGCGGACAGGGGAACACAGATACGCGGTATTTT. Translating it yields CSARGQGNTDTRYF.